This T cell receptor beta chain originates from a study of T cells in Graves' hyperthyroidism and ophthalmopathy. Study-wide background: Pretreatment peripheral blood was obtained at initial diagnosis.

This clonotype was seen many times. The antigen remains unidentified. Unmatched junction bases numbered 13, after V lost 7 bases and J lost 8 bases. This CDR3 spans 14 amino acids. In patients aged 18 to 65, hyperthyroidism was newly diagnosed, with duration under 2 months. General study results and limits: The model's output predicted ophthalmopathy at a median of around 6.9 months prior to onset. In simple terms, a model built on 13 V-J features told ophthalmopathy apart from stable hyperthyroidism.

The investigators amplified TCR beta CDR3 regions from RNA transcripts. TCR CDR3 regions were first amplified by RT-PCR with HTBI primers. MiXCR, applied by TCRdb to the multiplex PCR reads, yields one record per CDR3 protein. The sample has about 620,000 distinct CDR3 sequences; 15% to 20% are singletons. This receptor was taken from a woman aged 25 to 39 with Graves' hyperthyroidism. The chain joins TRBV12-3 or TRBV12-4 to TRBJ1-2, with TRBD1 matching 7 bases. Sequencing was performed on blood. CDR3 region: CASTDTWTGRGYTF. The CDR3 DNA reads TGTGCCAGCACCGACACCTGGACAGGCCGCGGCTACACCTTC.